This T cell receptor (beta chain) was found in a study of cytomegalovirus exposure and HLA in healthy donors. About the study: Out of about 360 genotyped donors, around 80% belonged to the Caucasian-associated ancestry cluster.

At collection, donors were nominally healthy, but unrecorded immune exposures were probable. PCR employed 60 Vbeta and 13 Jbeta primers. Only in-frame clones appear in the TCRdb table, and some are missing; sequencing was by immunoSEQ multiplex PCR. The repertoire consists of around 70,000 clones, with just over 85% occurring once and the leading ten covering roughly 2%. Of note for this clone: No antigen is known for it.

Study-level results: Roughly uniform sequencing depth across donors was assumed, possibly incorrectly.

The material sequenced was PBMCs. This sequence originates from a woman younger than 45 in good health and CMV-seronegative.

The CDR3 spells CASSTYRGQAYEQYF. The CDR3 DNA sequence: TGTGCCAGCAGCACATACAGGGGGCAAGCCTACGAGCAGTACTTC. The chain joins TRBV7-2 to TRBJ2-7, with TRBD1 matching 9 bases. The CDR3 contains 15 residues. CDR1 and CDR2 from the germline V gene are SGHTA and FQGNSA. Trimming cost V 5 bases and J 2 bases; bases outside gene matches: 7.